Presented here are 14 T cell receptor beta chains from one specimen sequenced in a study of regulatory T cells in long-lasting Graves disease. The time point here: newly diagnosed GD, antithyroid drugs for less than 3 months. After RNA was extracted from PBMCs, the TCR library was made from it. Arm-PCR with iRepertoire HTBI primers amplified the CDR3 regions for these TCR beta libraries. TCRdb reanalysed the multiplex PCR reads using MiXCR and keeps one entry per CDR3 protein. The sample includes around 500,000 distinct CDR3 sequences, about 16% seen only once; the top ten take 20% to 25%. These data also featured in a second study, about T cells in Graves' hyperthyroidism and ophthalmopathy.

The sample was peripheral blood mononuclear cells (PBMCs), taken at new diagnosis, from a patient treated with antithyroid drugs. These receptors all come from a woman aged 40 to 65 with Graves disease.

The gene calls are TRBV7-9 and TRBJ1-1; D unclear. The CDR3 sequence is 13 residues long. V lost 0 bases, J lost 7 bases, and 9 bases lay in between. The germline CDR1 and CDR2 sequences are SEHNR and FQNEAQ (reference sequence). The CDR3 coding sequence is TGTGCCAGCAGCTTAGCTTCTGGGGTTGAAGCTTTCTTT. As protein: CASSLASGVEAFF.

The gene calls are TRBV5-1 and TRBJ2-5; D possibly uses TRBD1 or TRBD2 (5 bases each). CDR1 and CDR2 from the germline V gene are SGHRS and YFSETQ. CDR3 size: 13 residues. V dropped 4 bases and J dropped 5 bases, with 12 bases sitting between them. This chain's CDR3 is CASSHFEGETQYF. CDR3 bases: TGCGCCAGCAGCCATTTCGAGGGGGAGACCCAGTACTTC.

The rearrangement links TRBV12-3 or TRBV12-4 to TRBJ2-1; D is perhaps TRBD1 (5 bases). The CDR3 is 16 residues long. V lost 7 bases to trimming and J lost 1 base, with 17 bases between them. The CDR3 DNA follows: TGTGCCAGCAACCAAGGAGCAGGGTGGTCCTACAATGAGCAGTTCTTC. Its translation is CASNQGAGWSYNEQFF.

This clonotype appeared many times. This chain joins TRBV12-3 or TRBV12-4 and TRBJ1-1; possible D gene TRBD1, 5 bases. There are 13 residues in the CDR3. Trimming removed 5 bases at V and 4 bases at J, with 11 bases between. The CDR3 loop is CASSKQVLTEAFF. CDR3 DNA sequence: TGTGCCAGCAGTAAACAGGTCCTCACTGAAGCTTTCTTT.

This clonotype was recorded at least ten times. The rearrangement links TRBV6-1 to TRBJ1-2; TRBD1 matches 7 bases. Unmatched junction bases numbered 16, after V lost 9 bases and J lost 0 bases. The CDR3 sequence is 17 residues long. The V gene's germline CDR1 is MNHNS and CDR2 SASEGT. The CDR3 DNA reads TGTGCCAGTCAAGCCCTACCGGGGCAGGGGGCTAACTATGGCTACACCTTC. Translated, it gives CASQALPGQGANYGYTF.

In its sample, this clonotype was seen many times. This chain uses TRBV7-8 with TRBJ2-1; D gene unclear. V lost 1 base, J lost 6 bases, and 10 bases lay in between. The CDR3 totals 14 residues. The V gene's germline CDR1 is SGHVS and CDR2 FQNEAQ. CDR3 DNA sequence: TGTGCCAGCAGCTTAGGTTTTCTATCCAATGAGCAGTTCTTC. The encoded protein is CASSLGFLSNEQFF.

The chain links TRBV6-1 to TRBJ2-7, with D possibly called TRBD1 or TRBD2 (5 bases each). This CDR3 is built from 16 residues. Germline V gene sequence: CDR1 MNHNS, CDR2 SASEGT. The V and J ends lost 7 bases and 0 bases respectively, with 19 bases between them. The CDR3 nucleotides are TGTGCCAGCACCTCTGGGGGACGGGCAGACTCCTACGAGCAGTACTTC. Its protein is CASTSGGRADSYEQYF.

This clonotype was seen just once. This chain uses TRBV9 with TRBJ2-1, with D tentatively TRBD2 (6 bases). Trimming removed 0 bases from V and 3 bases from J, with 10 bases in between. The CDR3 runs to 15 residues. CDR1 and CDR2 from the germline V gene are SGDLS and YYNGEE. The CDR3 is CASSVGSGNYNEQFF. As DNA, the CDR3 is TGTGCCAGCAGCGTAGGTAGCGGCAACTACAATGAGCAGTTCTTC.

In regard to this clonotype: It may be a read error: a sequence one base away is much more abundant. The rearrangement links TRBV3-1 to TRBJ1-2, with D unresolved. Trimming shortened V by 0 bases and J by 7 bases, and 6 bases separated the two germline ends. CDR1 and CDR2 from the germline V gene are LGHDT and YNNKEL (reference sequence). CDR3 length equals 12 residues. The CDR3 DNA reads TGTGCCAGCAGCCAAGATCCCGCTGGCTACACCTTC. This gives the protein CASSQDPAGYTF.

This clonotype was seen many times. The chain has TRBV12-5 and TRBJ1-5; no clear D. The ends were cut back, 2 bases at V and 5 bases at J, with 7 bases in the middle. CDR1 is LGHNT and CDR2 is FRNRAP in the germline V gene. This CDR3 spans 13 amino acids. CDR3 coding DNA: TGTGCTAGTGGTTTGTCGTTGGATCAGCCCCAGCATTTT. It yields the protein CASGLSLDQPQHF. The full variable domain, its missing parts supplied by reference TRBV12-5 and TRBJ1-5, is DARVTQTPRHKVTEMGQEVTMRCQPILGHNTVFWYRQTMMQGLELLAYFRNRAPLDDSGMPKDRFSAEMPDATLATLKIQPSEPRDSAVYFCASGLSLDQPQHFGDGTRLSIL.

The chain couples TRBV29-1 to TRBJ1-2, with 7 bases aligning to TRBD1. The J segment lost 4 bases and the V segment lost 6 bases, leaving 11 bases of the junction unmatched. The CDR3 sequence is 14 residues long. Germline values: CDR1 SQVTM, CDR2 ANQGSEA. CDR3 residues: CSVDIQGSGYGYTF. The CDR3 nucleotides are TGCAGCGTCGACATACAGGGGTCGGGCTATGGCTACACCTTC.

This clonotype has a handful of counts. The V and J genes are TRBV24-1 and TRBJ2-3; D is unclear. In germline, CDR1 is KGHDR, CDR2 SFDVKD. V shed 4 bases and J shed 2 bases, with 12 bases lying between them. The CDR3 loop spans 15 amino acids. The CDR3 DNA follows: TGTGCCACCAGTGACATTACTAAATCCACAGATACGCAGTATTTT. It specifies CATSDITKSTDTQYF.

This clonotype appeared many times. V and J are TRBV27 and TRBJ1-1; TRBD1 might be the D (6 bases). Germline lookup yields CDR1 MNHEY and CDR2 SMNVEV (reference sequence). Between the trimmed V and J ends, which lost 3 bases and 3 bases, there was a span of 29 bases. This CDR3 has 20 amino acids. CDR3 sequence (DNA): TGTGCCAGCAGTTTTAAGACAACTGACTGGGCAAGGGGGGTGGACACTGAAGCTTTCTTT. This gives the protein CASSFKTTDWARGVDTEAFF.

In its sample, this clonotype was seen many times. The V call is TRBV3-1, the J call TRBJ1-3; D ambiguous. The germline V gene encodes CDR1 LGHDT and CDR2 YNNKEL (reference sequence). The V end was cut by 4 bases, the J end by 2 bases, with 12 bases between. The CDR3 contains 15 residues. CDR3 nucleotides: TGTGCCAGCAGCCGCTTACTCGTGGCTGGAAACACCATATATTTT. As protein: CASSRLLVAGNTIYF.